The rows below give T cell receptor beta chains drawn from one sample of a study of regulatory T cells in long-lasting Graves disease. Each CDR3 protein is one row after TCRdb ran MiXCR on the multiplex PCR reads. In the table there are about 430,000 distinct CDR3 sequences, about 15% of which are singletons. This sample was shared with a second study, whose subject was T cells in Graves' hyperthyroidism and ophthalmopathy.

The sequencing used peripheral blood mononuclear cells (PBMCs), collected at new diagnosis, from a patient treated with antithyroid drugs. The receptor source for this set is a woman in her thirties or forties with Graves disease. Both conserved end residues are part of each CDR3. A D gene is named only where the DNA matches it firmly. Some rows have no size entry. The others give once, few or many, or a class for an expanded clone.

size	V	J	D	CDR3	DNA
many	TRBV7-8	TRBJ2-1	TRBD1	CASSLGTGDHEQFF	TGTGCCAGCAGCTTGGGGACAGGGGACCATGAGCAGTTCTTC
many	TRBV18	TRBJ2-1	NA	CASSPRASASNEQFF	TGTGCCAGCTCACCTCGGGCTAGCGCCAGCAATGAGCAGTTCTTC
many	TRBV2	TRBJ2-5	TRBD2	CASRGAGGRWETQYF	TGTGCCAGCAGGGGAGCGGGAGGTCGATGGGAGACCCAGTACTTC
few	TRBV25-1	TRBJ2-7	TRBD1	CASSDQRTGAYEQYF	TGTGCCAGCAGTGACCAAAGGACAGGGGCCTACGAGCAGTACTTC
many	TRBV5-1	TRBJ1-6	NA	CASSSTYDSPLHF	TGCGCCAGCAGCTCCACCTACGATTCACCCCTCCACTTT
many	TRBV6-1	TRBJ2-7	TRBD1	CASSVTRTGIEQYF	TGTGCCAGCAGTGTTACCAGGACAGGGATCGAGCAGTACTTC
NA	TRBV28	TRBJ2-5	TRBD2	CASSDLAGGGETQYF	TGTGCCAGCAGCGATCTAGCGGGAGGCGGGGAGACCCAGTACTTC
few	TRBV9	TRBJ1-1	TRBD1	CASSETTGKSEAFF	TGTGCCAGCAGCGAGACGACAGGGAAGAGTGAAGCTTTCTTT
NA	TRBV4-1	TRBJ2-3	TRBD2	CASSQVPGLAADTQYF	TGCGCCAGCAGCCAAGTCCCGGGACTAGCTGCAGATACGCAGTATTTT
many	TRBV27	TRBJ2-3	TRBD1	CASSYRGLEDTQYF	TGTGCCAGCAGTTACAGGGGGCTGGAAGATACGCAGTATTTT
many	TRBV12-3/TRBV12-4	TRBJ2-2	NA	CASSYTGRTNTGELFF	TGTGCCAGCAGTTATACTGGAAGGACAAACACCGGGGAGCTGTTTTTT
many	TRBV18	TRBJ2-5	TRBD1	CASSPVTGGLETQYF	TGTGCCAGCTCACCAGTGACAGGGGGCTTGGAGACCCAGTACTTC
many	TRBV19	TRBJ1-2	NA	CASSIPRRGIYGYTF	TGTGCCAGTAGTATCCCCCGCAGGGGCATCTATGGCTACACCTTC
NA	TRBV20-1	TRBJ2-1	NA	CSASDRENEQFF	TGCAGTGCTAGTGACCGGGAAAATGAGCAGTTCTTC
many	TRBV28	TRBJ2-2	TRBD1	CASTGGYTGELFF	TGTGCCAGCACAGGGGGATACACCGGGGAGCTGTTTTTT
NA	TRBV7-9	TRBJ2-4	NA	CASSLAGVDKNIQYF	TGTGCCAGCAGCTTAGCGGGAGTGGATAAAAACATTCAGTACTTC
many	TRBV6-1	TRBJ2-5	TRBD2	CASSLEWTSTQETQYF	TGTGCCAGCAGTCTCGAATGGACTAGCACCCAAGAGACCCAGTACTTC
many	TRBV14	TRBJ2-5	TRBD2	CASSLQTSQETETQYF	TGTGCCAGCAGCCTTCAGACTAGCCAGGAAACGGAGACCCAGTACTTC
many	TRBV12-3/TRBV12-4	TRBJ1-1	TRBD1	CASSLFGLNRGTEAFF	TGTGCCAGCAGTCTATTTGGACTCAACAGGGGCACTGAAGCTTTCTTT
NA	TRBV7-9	TRBJ2-1	TRBD2	CASRVALAERGTYNEQFF	TGTGCCAGCAGAGTGGCGCTAGCGGAGAGGGGCACCTACAATGAGCAGTTCTTC
many	TRBV7-3	TRBJ2-5	NA	CASSLNNQETQYF	TGTGCCAGCAGCTTAAACAACCAAGAGACCCAGTACTTC
NA	TRBV7-3	TRBJ1-2	NA	CASSLNGQTGYTF	TGTGCCAGCAGCTTAAACGGGCAGACCGGCTACACCTTC
many	TRBV11-3	TRBJ2-7	NA	CASSPRTAIEQYF	TGTGCCAGCAGCCCCCGGACGGCGATCGAGCAGTACTTC
few	TRBV6-5	TRBJ1-2	NA	CASSYQRDGYTF	TGTGCCAGCAGTTACCAGCGGGATGGCTACACCTTC
many	TRBV7-2	TRBJ2-1	NA	CASSLNGFPYNEQFF	TGTGCCAGCAGCTTAAACGGATTCCCCTACAATGAGCAGTTCTTC
many	TRBV6-1	TRBJ2-7	NA	CASSYGVTETYEQYF	TGTGCCAGCAGCTATGGGGTGACAGAAACCTACGAGCAGTACTTC
many	TRBV4-3	TRBJ1-4	NA	CASSQDPTGDNEKLFF	TGCGCCAGCAGCCAAGATCCGACAGGCGATAATGAAAAACTGTTTTTT
many	TRBV28	TRBJ2-1	NA	CASSPQSGRTYNEQFF	TGTGCCAGCAGTCCCCAGAGTGGGAGGACCTACAATGAGCAGTTCTTC
NA	TRBV4-3	TRBJ2-7	NA	CASSQGLVTAGGYYEQYF	TGTGCCAGCAGCCAAGGTTTGGTGACTGCCGGTGGGTACTACGAGCAGTACTTC
few	TRBV28	TRBJ2-1	NA	CASSFGQAPYNEQFF	TGTGCCAGCAGTTTCGGGCAGGCTCCCTACAATGAGCAGTTCTTC
NA	TRBV5-1	TRBJ1-1	NA	CASSLRTTGHTEAFF	TGCGCCAGCAGCCTACGAACGACAGGCCACACTGAAGCTTTCTTT
NA	TRBV2	TRBJ1-2	NA	CASSEQQGPYGYTF	TGTGCCAGCAGTGAGCAACAGGGCCCGTATGGCTACACCTTC
many	TRBV14	TRBJ2-3	TRBD2	CASSQEDRGLAVTSTDTQYF	TGTGCCAGCAGCCAAGAAGATCGGGGACTAGCGGTCACTAGCACAGATACGCAGTATTTT
many	TRBV28	TRBJ2-1	TRBD2	CASRVTGTSSIEQFF	TGTGCCAGCAGGGTCACCGGGACTAGCAGCATTGAGCAGTTCTTC
few	TRBV6-2/TRBV6-3	TRBJ2-6	NA	CASSPTRYSGANVLTF	TGTGCCAGCAGCCCCACCCGATACTCTGGGGCCAACGTCCTGACTTTC
many	TRBV3-1	TRBJ2-7	NA	CASSQDTSSSYEQYF	TGTGCCAGCAGCCAAGATACTAGTTCCTCCTACGAGCAGTACTTC
many	TRBV28	TRBJ1-3	NA	CASSPPPGPSGNTIYF	TGTGCCAGCAGTCCCCCCCCCGGACCCTCTGGAAACACCATATATTTT
few	TRBV7-3	TRBJ2-1	NA	CASSRTGVGYNEQFF	TGTGCCAGCAGCCGGACGGGAGTTGGCTACAATGAGCAGTTCTTC
once	TRBV6-1	TRBJ1-1	TRBD1	CASSPGQGASEAFF	TGTGCCAGCAGTCCGGGACAGGGGGCTTCGGAAGCTTTCTTT
NA	TRBV4-2	TRBJ2-4	NA	CASSLGAERGNIQYF	TGTGCCAGCAGCCTTGGGGCGGAGAGGGGAAACATTCAGTACTTC
many	TRBV28	TRBJ1-2	NA	CASSSDRPGHRLSYYGYTF	TGTGCCAGCAGTTCCGATAGGCCGGGACACCGCCTATCCTACTATGGCTACACCTTC
many	TRBV5-6	TRBJ2-7	TRBD1	CASSLAGTGPYEQYF	TGTGCCAGCAGCTTAGCTGGGACAGGGCCCTACGAGCAGTACTTC
NA	TRBV24-1	TRBJ2-2	TRBD2	CATSRSGRRTGELFF	TGTGCCACCAGTCGCAGCGGGAGGCGCACCGGGGAGCTGTTTTTT
NA	TRBV11-3	TRBJ2-7	NA	CASSSTTTRSPYEQYF	TGTGCCAGCAGCTCTACGACCACCCGGTCCCCCTACGAGCAGTACTTC
many	TRBV28	TRBJ1-5	NA	CASSLSQYSNQPQHF	TGTGCCAGCAGTTTATCACAGTATAGCAATCAGCCCCAGCATTTT
NA	TRBV9	TRBJ2-5	NA	CASSVRDFQETQYF	TGTGCCAGCAGCGTTCGGGACTTCCAAGAGACCCAGTACTTC
few	TRBV29-1	TRBJ1-3	NA	CSVFSGNTIYF	TGCAGCGTTTTCTCTGGAAACACCATATATTTT
many	TRBV19	TRBJ1-5	NA	CASSGDINQPQHF	TGTGCCAGTAGTGGGGACATAAATCAGCCCCAGCATTTT
NA	TRBV29-1	TRBJ2-1	NA	CSVVLAWNEQFF	TGCAGCGTTGTTCTTGCCTGGAATGAGCAGTTCTTC
many	TRBV6-1	TRBJ1-6	TRBD1	CASSLQGDSPLHF	TGTGCCAGCAGCCTACAGGGGGATTCACCCCTCCACTTT
NA	TRBV12-3/TRBV12-4	TRBJ1-4	NA	CASTSVFSRLFF	TGTGCCAGCACCTCGGTTTTTTCACGACTGTTTTTT